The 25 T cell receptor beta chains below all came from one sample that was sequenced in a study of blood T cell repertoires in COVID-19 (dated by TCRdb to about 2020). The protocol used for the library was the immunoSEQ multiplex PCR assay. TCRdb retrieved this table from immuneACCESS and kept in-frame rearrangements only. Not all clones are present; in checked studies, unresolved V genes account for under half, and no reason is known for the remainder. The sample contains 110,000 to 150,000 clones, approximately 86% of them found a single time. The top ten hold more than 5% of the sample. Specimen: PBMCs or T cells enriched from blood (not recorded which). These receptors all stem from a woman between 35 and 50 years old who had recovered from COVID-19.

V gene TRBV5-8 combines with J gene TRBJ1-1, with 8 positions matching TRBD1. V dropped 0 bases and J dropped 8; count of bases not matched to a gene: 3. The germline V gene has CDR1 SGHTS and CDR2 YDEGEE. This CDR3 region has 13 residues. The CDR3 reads CASSLVTGGEAFF. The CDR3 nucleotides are TGTGCCAGCAGCTTGGTAACAGGGGGAGAAGCTTTCTTT.

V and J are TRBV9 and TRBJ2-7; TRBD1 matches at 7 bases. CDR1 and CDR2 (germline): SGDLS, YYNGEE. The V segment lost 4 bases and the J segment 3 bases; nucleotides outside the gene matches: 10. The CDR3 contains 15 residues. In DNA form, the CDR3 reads TGTGCCAGCAGCCCCGGACAGGTAGGGTACTACGAGCAGTACTTC. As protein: CASSPGQVGYYEQYF.

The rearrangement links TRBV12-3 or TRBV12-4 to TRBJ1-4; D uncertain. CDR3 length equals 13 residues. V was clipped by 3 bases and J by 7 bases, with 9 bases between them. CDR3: CASSFEYSEKLFF. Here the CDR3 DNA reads TGTGCCAGCAGTTTCGAGTACAGTGAAAAACTGTTTTTT.

The CDR3 region is CASSSFAEAFF. DNA of the CDR3: TGTGCCAGCAGTTCTTTTGCTGAAGCTTTCTTT. V usage is TRBV12-3 or TRBV12-4 and J usage is TRBJ1-1; the D is unclear. V lost 4 bases, J lost 6 bases, and 6 bases lay in between. The CDR3 loop spans 11 amino acids.

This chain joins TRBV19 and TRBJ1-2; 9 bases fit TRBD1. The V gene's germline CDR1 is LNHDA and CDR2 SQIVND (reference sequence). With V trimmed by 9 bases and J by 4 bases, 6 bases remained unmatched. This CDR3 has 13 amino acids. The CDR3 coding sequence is TGTGCCAGCACGGGACAGGGAACCTATGGCTACACCTTC. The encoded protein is CASTGQGTYGYTF.

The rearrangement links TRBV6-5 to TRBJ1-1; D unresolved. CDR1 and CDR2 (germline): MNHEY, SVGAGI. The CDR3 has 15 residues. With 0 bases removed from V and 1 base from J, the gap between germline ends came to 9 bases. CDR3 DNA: TGTGCCAGCAGTTACTCGGGCCTTCAGAACACTGAAGCTTTCTTT. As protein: CASSYSGLQNTEAFF.

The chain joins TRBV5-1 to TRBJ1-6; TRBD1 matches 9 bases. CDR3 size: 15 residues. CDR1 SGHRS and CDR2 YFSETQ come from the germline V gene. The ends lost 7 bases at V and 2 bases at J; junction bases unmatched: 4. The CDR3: CASGQGFAYNSPLHF. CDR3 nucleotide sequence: TGCGCCAGCGGACAGGGGTTCGCCTATAATTCACCCCTCCACTTT. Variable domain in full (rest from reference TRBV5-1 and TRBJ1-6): KAGVTQTPRYLIKTRGQQVTLSCSPISGHRSVSWYQQTPGQGLQFLFEYFSETQRNKGNFPGRFSGRQFSNSRSEMNVSTLELGDSALYLCASGQGFAYNSPLHFGNGTRLTVT.

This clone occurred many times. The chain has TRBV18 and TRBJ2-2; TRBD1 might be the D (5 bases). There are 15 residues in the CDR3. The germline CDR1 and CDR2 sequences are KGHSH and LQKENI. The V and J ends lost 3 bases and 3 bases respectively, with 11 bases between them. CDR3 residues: CASSPQGIDTGELFF. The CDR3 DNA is TGTGCCAGCTCACCCCAGGGAATCGACACCGGGGAGCTGTTTTTT. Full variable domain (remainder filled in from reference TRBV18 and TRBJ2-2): NAGVMQNPRHLVRRRGQEARLRCSPMKGHSHVYWYRQLPEEGLKFMVYLQKENIIDESGMPKERFSAEFPKEGPSILRIQQVVRGDSAAYFCASSPQGIDTGELFFGEGSRLTVL.

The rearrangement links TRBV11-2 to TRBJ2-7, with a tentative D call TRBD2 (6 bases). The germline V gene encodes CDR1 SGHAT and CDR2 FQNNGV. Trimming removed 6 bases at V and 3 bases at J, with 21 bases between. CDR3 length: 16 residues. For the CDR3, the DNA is TGTGCCAGCAGTCCTCACCGCGGGACCGTTGACTACGAGCAGTACTTC. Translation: CASSPHRGTVDYEQYF.

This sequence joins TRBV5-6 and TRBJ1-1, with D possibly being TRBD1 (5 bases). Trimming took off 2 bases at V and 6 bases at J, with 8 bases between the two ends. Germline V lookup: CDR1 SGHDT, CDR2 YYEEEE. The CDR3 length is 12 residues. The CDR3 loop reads CASSFKGSEAFF. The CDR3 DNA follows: TGTGCCAGCAGCTTTAAGGGGTCTGAAGCTTTCTTT.

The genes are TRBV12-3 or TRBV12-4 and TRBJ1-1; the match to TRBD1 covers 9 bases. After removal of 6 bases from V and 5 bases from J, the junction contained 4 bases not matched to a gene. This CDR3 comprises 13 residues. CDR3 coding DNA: TGTGCCAGCAGGGGACAGGGTGGAACTGAAGCTTTCTTT. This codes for CASRGQGGTEAFF.

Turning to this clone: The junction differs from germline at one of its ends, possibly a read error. The DNA of the CDR3 is TGTGCCAGCATCCAACCAGGGAACACCGGGGAGCTGTTTTTT. Translating gives CASIQPGNTGELFF. V is TRBV3-1 (or the pseudogene TRBV3-2) and J is TRBJ2-2; D unresolved. This CDR3 region has 14 residues. CDR1 and CDR2 (germline): LGHDT, YNNKEL (reference sequence).

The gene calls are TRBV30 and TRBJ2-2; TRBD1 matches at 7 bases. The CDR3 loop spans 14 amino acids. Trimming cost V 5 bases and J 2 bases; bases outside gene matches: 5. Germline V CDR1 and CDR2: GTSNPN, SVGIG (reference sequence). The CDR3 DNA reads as TGTGCCTGGCAGGGACAGAGAAACACCGGGGAGCTGTTTTTT. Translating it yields CAWQGQRNTGELFF.

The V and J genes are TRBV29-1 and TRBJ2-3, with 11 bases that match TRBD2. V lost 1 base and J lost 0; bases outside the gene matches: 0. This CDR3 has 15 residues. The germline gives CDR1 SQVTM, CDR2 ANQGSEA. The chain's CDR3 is CSVEGTSGSTDTQYF. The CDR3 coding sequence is TGCAGCGTTGAAGGGACTAGCGGGAGCACAGATACGCAGTATTTT.

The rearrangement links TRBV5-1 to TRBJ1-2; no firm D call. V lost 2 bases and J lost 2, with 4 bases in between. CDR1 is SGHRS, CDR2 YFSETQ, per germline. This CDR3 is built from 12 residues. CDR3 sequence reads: CASSLSNYGYTF. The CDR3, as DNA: TGCGCCAGCAGCTTATCGAACTATGGCTACACCTTC.

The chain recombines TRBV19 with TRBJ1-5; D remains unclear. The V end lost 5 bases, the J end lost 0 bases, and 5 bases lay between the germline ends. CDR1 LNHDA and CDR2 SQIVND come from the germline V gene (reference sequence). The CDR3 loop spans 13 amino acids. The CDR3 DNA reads TGTGCCAGTAGTTTAAATAGCAATCAGCCCCAGCATTTT. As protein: CASSLNSNQPQHF.

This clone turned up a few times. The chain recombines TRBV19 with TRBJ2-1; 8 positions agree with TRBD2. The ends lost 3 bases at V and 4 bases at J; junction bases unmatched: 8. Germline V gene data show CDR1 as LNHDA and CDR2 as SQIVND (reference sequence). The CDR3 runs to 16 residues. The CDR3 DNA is TGTGCCAGTAGTATGCTGGCGGGAGGAAGGTACAATGAGCAGTTCTTC. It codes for CASSMLAGGRYNEQFF.

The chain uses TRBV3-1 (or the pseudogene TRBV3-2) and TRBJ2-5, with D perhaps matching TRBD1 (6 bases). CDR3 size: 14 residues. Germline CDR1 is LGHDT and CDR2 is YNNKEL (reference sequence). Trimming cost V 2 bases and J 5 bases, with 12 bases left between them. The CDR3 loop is CASSQRGSGETQYF. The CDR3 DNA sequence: TGTGCCAGCAGCCAAAGGGGGTCGGGGGAGACCCAGTACTTC.

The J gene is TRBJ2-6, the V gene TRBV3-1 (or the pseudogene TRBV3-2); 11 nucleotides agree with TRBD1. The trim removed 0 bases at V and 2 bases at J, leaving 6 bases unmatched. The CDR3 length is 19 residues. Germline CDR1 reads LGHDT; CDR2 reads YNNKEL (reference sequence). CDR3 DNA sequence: TGTGCCAGCAGCCAAGATCTTGGACAGGGGGCTGCTGGGGCCAACGTCCTGACTTTC. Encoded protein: CASSQDLGQGAAGANVLTF.

The CDR3 region has the DNA TGTGCCAGCAGCCCAGGGGGCGGCTATGGCTACACCTTC. Translation: CASSPGGGYGYTF. The chain joins TRBV7-6 to TRBJ1-2, with TRBD1 matching over 8 bases. CDR1 is SGHVS, CDR2 FNYEAQ, per germline. The V and J ends lost 5 bases and 4 bases, in that order; junction bases with no gene match: 3. The CDR3 totals 13 residues.

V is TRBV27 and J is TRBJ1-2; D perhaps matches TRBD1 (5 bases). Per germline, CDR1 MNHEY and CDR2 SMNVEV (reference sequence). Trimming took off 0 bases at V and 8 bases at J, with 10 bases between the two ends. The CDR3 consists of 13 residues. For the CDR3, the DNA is TGTGCCAGCAGTTTATCGGCAGGGATCGGCTACACCTTC. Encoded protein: CASSLSAGIGYTF.

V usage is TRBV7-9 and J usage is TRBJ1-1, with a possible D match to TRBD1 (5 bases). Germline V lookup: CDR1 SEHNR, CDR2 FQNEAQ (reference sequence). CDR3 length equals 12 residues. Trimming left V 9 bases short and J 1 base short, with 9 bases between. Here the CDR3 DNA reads TGTGCCAGTTGTAGGGGGAACACTGAAGCTTTCTTT. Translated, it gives CASCRGNTEAFF.

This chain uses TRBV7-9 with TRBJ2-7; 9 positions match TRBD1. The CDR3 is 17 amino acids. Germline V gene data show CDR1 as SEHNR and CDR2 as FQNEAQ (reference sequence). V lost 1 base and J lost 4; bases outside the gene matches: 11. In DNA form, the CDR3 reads TGTGCCAGCAGCTTAGTTCTCCGGGACAGGGTTCTATACGAGCAGTACTTC. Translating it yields CASSLVLRDRVLYEQYF.

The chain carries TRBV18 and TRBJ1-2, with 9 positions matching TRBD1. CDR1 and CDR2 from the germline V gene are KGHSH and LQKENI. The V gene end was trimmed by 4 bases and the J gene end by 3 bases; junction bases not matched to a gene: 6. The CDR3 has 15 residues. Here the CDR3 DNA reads TGTGCCAGCTCACTCCGACAGGGGGGGGACTATGGCTACACCTTC. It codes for CASSLRQGGDYGYTF.

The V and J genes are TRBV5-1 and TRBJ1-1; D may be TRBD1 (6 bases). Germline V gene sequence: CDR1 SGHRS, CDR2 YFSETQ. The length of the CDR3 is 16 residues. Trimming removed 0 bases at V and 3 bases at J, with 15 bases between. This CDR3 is CASSLEGSAGDTEAFF. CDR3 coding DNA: TGCGCCAGCAGCTTGGAGGGGAGTGCAGGGGACACTGAAGCTTTCTTT.